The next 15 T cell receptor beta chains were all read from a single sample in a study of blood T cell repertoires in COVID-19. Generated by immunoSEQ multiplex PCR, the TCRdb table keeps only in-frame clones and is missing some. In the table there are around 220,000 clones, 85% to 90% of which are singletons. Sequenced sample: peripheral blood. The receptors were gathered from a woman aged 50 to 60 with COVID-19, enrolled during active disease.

The CDR3 DNA reads TGTGCCAGCAGTCCTATAACGGGGGGGCGAGGCGAGCAGTACGTC. Amino acids: CASSPITGGRGEQYV. The chain links TRBV27 to TRBJ2-7; 8 bases align to TRBD2. Trimming cost V 5 bases and J 6 bases; bases outside gene matches: 12. This CDR3 is built from 15 residues. Germline CDR1 MNHEY, CDR2 SMNVEV (reference sequence).

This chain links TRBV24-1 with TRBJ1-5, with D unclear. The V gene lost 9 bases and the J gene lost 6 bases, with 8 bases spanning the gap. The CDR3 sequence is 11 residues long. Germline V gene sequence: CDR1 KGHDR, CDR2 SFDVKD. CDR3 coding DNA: TGTGCCACCTCGGCGGGTCAGCCCCAGCATTTT. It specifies CATSAGQPQHF.

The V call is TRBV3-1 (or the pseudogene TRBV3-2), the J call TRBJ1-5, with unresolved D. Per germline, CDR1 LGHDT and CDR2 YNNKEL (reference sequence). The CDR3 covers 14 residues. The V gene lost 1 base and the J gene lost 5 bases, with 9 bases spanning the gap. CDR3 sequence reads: CASSQVVGDQPQHF. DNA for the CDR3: TGTGCCAGCAGCCAAGTCGTGGGCGATCAGCCCCAGCATTTT.

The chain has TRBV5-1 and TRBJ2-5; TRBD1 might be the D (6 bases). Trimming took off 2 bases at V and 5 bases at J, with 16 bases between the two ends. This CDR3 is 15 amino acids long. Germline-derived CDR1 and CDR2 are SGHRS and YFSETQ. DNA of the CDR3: TGCGCCAGCAGCTTTCAGGGGTCCGTGGAGGAGACCCAGTACTTC. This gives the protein CASSFQGSVEETQYF.

CDR3 region: CASSILAGARSYEQYF. The CDR3 nucleotides are TGTGCCAGCAGCATACTAGCGGGGGCCCGTTCCTACGAGCAGTACTTC. The rearrangement links TRBV7-2 to TRBJ2-7; TRBD2 matches 11 bases. V was clipped by 5 bases and J by 1 base; unmatched bases: 7. The germline gives CDR1 SGHTA, CDR2 FQGNSA. The CDR3 extends over 16 amino acids. The full variable domain, its missing parts supplied by reference TRBV7-2 and TRBJ2-7, is GAGVSQSPSNKVTEKGKDVELRCDPISGHTALYWYRQSLGQGLEFLIYFQGNSAPDKSGLPSDRFSAERTGGSVSTLTIQRTQQEDSAVYLCASSILAGARSYEQYFGPGTRLTVT.

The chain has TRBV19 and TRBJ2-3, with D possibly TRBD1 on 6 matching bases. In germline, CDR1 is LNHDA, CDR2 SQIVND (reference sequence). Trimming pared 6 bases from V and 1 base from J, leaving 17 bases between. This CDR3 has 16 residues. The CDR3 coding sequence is TGTGCCAGTAGGCCCCGAGGGGGTAGAGGCACAGATACGCAGTATTTT. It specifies CASRPRGGRGTDTQYF.

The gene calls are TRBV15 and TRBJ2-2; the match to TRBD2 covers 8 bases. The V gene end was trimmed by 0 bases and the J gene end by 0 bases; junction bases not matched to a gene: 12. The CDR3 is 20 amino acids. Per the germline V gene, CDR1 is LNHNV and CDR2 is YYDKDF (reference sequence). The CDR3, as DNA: TGTGCCACCAGCAGAGATCGTGAAGCGGGAGCCTACCCGAACACCGGGGAGCTGTTTTTT. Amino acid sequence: CATSRDREAGAYPNTGELFF.

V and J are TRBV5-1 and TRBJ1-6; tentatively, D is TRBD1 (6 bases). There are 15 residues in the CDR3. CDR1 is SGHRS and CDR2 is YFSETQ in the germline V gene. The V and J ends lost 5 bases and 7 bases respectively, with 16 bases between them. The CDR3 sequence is CASRSDRYANSPLHF. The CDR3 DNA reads TGCGCCAGCAGGTCGGACAGATATGCGAATTCACCCCTCCACTTT.

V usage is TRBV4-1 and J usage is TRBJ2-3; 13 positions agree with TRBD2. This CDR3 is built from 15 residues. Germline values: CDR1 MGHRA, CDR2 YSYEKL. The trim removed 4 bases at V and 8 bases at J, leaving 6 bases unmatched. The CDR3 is CASSPRRTSGGTQYF. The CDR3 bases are TGCGCCAGCAGCCCGAGACGGACTAGCGGGGGTACGCAGTATTTT.

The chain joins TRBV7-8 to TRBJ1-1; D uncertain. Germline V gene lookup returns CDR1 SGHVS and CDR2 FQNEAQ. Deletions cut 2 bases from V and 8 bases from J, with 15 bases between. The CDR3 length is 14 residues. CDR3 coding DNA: TGTGCCAGCAGCTTAAATTTACGCTCAGTAGAAGCTTTCTTT. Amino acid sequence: CASSLNLRSVEAFF.

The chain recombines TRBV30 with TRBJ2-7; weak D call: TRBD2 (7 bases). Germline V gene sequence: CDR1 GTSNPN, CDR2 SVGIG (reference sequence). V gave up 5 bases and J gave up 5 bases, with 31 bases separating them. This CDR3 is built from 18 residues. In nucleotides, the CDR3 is TGTGCCTGGGGAGGCCACCCCCCAACCGGGGGGCCGGAGAACGAGCAGTACTTC. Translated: CAWGGHPPTGGPENEQYF.

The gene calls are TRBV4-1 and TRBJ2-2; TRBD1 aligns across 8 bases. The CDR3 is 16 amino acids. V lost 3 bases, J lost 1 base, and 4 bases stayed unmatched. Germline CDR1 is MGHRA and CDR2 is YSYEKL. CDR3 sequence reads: CASSHTGTGNTGELFF. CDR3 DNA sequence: TGCGCCAGCAGCCATACCGGGACAGGGAACACCGGGGAGCTGTTTTTT.

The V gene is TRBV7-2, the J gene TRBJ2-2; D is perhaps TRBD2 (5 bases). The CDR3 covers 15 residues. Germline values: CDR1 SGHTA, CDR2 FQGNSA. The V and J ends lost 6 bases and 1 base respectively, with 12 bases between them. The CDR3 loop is CASRTTGGNTGELFF. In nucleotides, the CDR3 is TGTGCCAGCAGAACTACCGGAGGGAACACCGGGGAGCTGTTTTTT.

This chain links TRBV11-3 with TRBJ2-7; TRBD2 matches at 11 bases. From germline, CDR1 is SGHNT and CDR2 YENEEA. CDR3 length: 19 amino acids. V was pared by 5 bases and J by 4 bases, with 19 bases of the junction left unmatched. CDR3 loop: CASSLRLAGTPHKGYEQYF. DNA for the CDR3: TGTGCCAGCAGCCTGCGACTAGCGGGGACCCCGCACAAGGGATACGAGCAGTACTTC.

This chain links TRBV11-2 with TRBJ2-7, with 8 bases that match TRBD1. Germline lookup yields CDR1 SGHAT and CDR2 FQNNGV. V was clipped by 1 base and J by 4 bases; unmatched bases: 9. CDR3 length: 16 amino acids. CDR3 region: CASSLGQGAGTYEQYV. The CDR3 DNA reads TGTGCCAGCAGCTTAGGCCAGGGGGCCGGGACTTACGAGCAGTACGTC.